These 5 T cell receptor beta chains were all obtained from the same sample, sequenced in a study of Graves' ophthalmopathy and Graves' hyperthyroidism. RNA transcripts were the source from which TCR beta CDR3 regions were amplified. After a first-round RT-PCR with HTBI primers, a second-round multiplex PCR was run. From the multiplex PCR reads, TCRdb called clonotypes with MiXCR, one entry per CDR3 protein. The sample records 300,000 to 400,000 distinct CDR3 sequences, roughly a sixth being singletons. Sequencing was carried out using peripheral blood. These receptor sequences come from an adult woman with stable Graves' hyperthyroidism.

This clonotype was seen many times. The CDR3 loop is CATARAGYNTGELFF. The CDR3, as DNA: TGTGCCACCGCTCGAGCGGGATATAACACCGGGGAGCTGTTTTTT. The rearrangement joins TRBV15 to TRBJ2-2; 7 bases map to TRBD2. Germline V gene data show CDR1 as LNHNV and CDR2 as YYDKDF (reference sequence). The trim removed 8 bases at V and 2 bases at J, leaving 8 bases unmatched. The CDR3 runs 15 residues. The variable domain in full, with the rest retrieved from reference TRBV15 and TRBJ2-2, is DAMVIQNPRYQVTQFGKPVTLSCSQTLNHNVMYWYQQKSSQAPKLLFHYYDKDFNNEADTPDNFQSRRPNTSFCFLDIRSPGLGDTAMYLCATARAGYNTGELFFGEGSRLTVL.

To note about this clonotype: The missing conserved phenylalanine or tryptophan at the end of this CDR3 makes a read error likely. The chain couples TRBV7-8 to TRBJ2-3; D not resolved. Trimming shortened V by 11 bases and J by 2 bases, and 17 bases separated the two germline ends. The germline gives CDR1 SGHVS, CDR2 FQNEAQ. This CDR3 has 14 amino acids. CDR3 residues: CAVRPDGYTDTQYV. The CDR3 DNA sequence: TGTGCCGTTCGCCCCGACGGATACACAGATACGCAGTATGTT.

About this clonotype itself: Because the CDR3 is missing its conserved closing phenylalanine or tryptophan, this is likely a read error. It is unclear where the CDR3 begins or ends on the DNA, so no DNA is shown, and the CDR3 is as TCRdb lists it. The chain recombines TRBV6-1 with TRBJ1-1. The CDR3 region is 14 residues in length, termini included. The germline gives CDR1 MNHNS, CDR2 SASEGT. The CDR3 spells CASTALQPNTEACL.

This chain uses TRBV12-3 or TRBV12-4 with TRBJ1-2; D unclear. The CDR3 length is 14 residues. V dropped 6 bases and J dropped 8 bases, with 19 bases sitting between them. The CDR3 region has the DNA TGTGCCAGCAGCAGCCGAGGGCTTGTTTACGGCTACACCTTC. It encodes CASSSRGLVYGYTF.

The CDR3 region is CASSQSGQGAYEQYF. The CDR3 nucleotides are TGTGCCAGCAGCCAATCGGGACAGGGGGCCTACGAGCAGTACTTC. The genes are TRBV3-1 and TRBJ2-7, with 11 bases that match TRBD1. Germline CDR1 and CDR2: LGHDT and YNNKEL (reference sequence). The V and J ends lost 2 bases and 2 bases, in that order; junction bases with no gene match: 2. CDR3 size: 15 residues.